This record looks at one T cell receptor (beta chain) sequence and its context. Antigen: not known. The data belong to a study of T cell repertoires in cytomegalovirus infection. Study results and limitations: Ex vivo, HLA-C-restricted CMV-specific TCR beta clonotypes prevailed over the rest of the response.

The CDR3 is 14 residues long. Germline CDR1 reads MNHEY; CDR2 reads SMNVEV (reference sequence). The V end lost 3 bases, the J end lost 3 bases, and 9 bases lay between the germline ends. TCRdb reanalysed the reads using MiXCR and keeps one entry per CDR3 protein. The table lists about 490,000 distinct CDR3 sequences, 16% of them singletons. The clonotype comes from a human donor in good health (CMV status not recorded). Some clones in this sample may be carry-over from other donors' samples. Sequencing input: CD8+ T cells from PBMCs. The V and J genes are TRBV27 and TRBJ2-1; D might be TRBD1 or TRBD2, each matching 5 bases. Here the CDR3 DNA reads TGTGCCAGCAGTTTGAGGGGAAACTACAATGAGCAGTTCTTC. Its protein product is CASSLRGNYNEQFF.